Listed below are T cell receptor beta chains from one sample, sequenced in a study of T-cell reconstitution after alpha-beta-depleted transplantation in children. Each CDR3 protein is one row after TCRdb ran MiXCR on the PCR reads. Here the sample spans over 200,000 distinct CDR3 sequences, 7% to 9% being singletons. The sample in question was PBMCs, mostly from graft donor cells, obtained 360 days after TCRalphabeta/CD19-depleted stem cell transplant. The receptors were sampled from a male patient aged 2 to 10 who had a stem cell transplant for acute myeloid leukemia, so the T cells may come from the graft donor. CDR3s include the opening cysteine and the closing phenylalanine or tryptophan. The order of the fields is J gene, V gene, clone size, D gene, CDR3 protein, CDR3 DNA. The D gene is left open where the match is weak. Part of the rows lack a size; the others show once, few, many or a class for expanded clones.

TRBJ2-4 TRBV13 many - CASSLMGWDKNIQYF TGTGCCAGCAGCCTAATGGGGTGGGACAAAAACATTCAGTACTTC
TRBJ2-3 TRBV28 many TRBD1 CASSLADRLTDTQYF TGTGCCAGCAGTTTAGCGGACAGGCTAACAGATACGCAGTATTTT
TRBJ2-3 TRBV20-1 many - CSAEGGNITDTQYF TGCAGTGCGGAGGGAGGTAACATTACAGATACGCAGTATTTT
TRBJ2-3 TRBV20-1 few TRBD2 CSAIPPGTSGRLGTDTQYF TGCAGTGCTATCCCCCCGGGGACTAGCGGGAGGTTGGGGACAGATACGCAGTATTTT
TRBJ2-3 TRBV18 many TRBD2 CASSHGLVDTQYF TGTGCCAGCTCACACGGACTAGTAGATACGCAGTATTTT
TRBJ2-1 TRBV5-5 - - CASTLRQGLDYNEQFF TGTGCCAGCACCCTCCGCCAGGGGCTCGACTACAATGAGCAGTTCTTC
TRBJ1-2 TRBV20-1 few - CSATGNLGGYTF TGCAGTGCTACCGGGAACTTAGGGGGCTACACCTTC
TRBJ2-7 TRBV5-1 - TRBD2 CASSLATSGRVYEQYF TGCGCCAGCAGCTTGGCGACTAGCGGGAGAGTCTACGAGCAGTACTTC
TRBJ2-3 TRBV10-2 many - CASSESQVSTDTQYF TGCGCCAGCAGTGAGTCACAGGTTAGCACAGATACGCAGTATTTT
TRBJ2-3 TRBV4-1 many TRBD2 CASSQPLAAHTDTQYF TGCGCCAGCAGCCAACCACTAGCGGCGCACACAGATACGCAGTATTTT
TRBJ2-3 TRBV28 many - CASSSARLRLDTDTQYF TGTGCCAGCAGTTCGGCCCGGCTCAGGTTGGACACAGATACGCAGTATTTT
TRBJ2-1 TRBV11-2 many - CASSLTGSYNEQFF TGTGCCAGCAGCTTAACCGGGTCGTACAATGAGCAGTTCTTC
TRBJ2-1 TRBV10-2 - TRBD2 CASSRGTTSGGAYNEQFF TGCGCCAGCAGTCGGGGGACCACTAGCGGGGGGGCTTACAATGAGCAGTTCTTC
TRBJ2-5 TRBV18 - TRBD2 CASSPPSERGGLETQYF TGTGCCAGCTCACCACCAAGCGAGCGGGGGGGCCTGGAGACCCAGTACTTC
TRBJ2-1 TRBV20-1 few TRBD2 CSTSGVRNEQFF TGCAGTACCAGCGGGGTAAGGAATGAGCAGTTCTTC
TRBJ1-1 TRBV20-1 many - CSASMLGSAFF TGCAGTGCTAGTATGCTAGGCTCAGCTTTCTTT
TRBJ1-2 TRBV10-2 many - CASIPRRGASYGYTF TGCGCCAGCATCCCGAGGCGGGGGGCCAGTTATGGCTACACCTTC
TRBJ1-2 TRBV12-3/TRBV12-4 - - CASRNTASAPYGYTF TGTGCCAGCAGAAATACAGCGTCGGCGCCCTATGGCTACACCTTC
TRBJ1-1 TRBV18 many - CASSPTNTEAFF TGTGCCAGCTCACCAACGAACACTGAAGCTTTCTTT
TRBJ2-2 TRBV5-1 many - CASRQEPNTGELFF TGCGCCAGCAGACAGGAGCCGAACACCGGGGAGCTGTTTTTT
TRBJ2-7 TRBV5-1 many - CASSLGWSDEQYF TGCGCCAGCAGTCTAGGGTGGTCCGACGAGCAGTACTTC
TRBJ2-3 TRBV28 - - CASSQGPVGTDTQYF TGTGCCAGCAGCCAGGGGCCGGTCGGCACAGATACGCAGTATTTT
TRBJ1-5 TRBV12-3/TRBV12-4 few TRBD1 CASRAGGWSNQPQHF TGTGCCAGCAGAGCAGGGGGCTGGAGCAATCAGCCCCAGCATTTT
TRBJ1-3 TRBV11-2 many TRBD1 CASSVQGGNTIYF TGTGCCAGCAGCGTCCAGGGGGGTAACACCATATATTTT
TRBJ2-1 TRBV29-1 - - CSAEEAYNEQFF TGCAGCGCCGAGGAGGCCTACAATGAGCAGTTCTTC
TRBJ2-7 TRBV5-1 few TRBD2 CASSLGLAGGRTYEQYF TGCGCCAGCAGCTTGGGACTAGCGGGAGGCAGGACCTACGAGCAGTACTTC
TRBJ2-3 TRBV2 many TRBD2 CASSIRFGGTRRTDTQYF TGTGCCAGCAGTATACGCTTTGGCGGGACTAGGCGCACAGATACGCAGTATTTT
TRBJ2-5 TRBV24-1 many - CATSDVKMGRQYF TGTGCCACCAGTGATGTCAAGATGGGTAGACAGTACTTC
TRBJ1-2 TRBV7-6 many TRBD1 CASSPRQGALRGYTF TGTGCCAGCAGCCCTCGACAGGGGGCCTTGAGGGGCTACACCTTC
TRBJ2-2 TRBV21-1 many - CASSNGEELFF TGTGCCAGCAGCAATGGAGAGGAGCTGTTTTTT
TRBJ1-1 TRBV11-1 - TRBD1 CASSLRGQAGTEAFF TGTGCCAGCAGTCTCCGGGGACAGGCGGGCACTGAAGCTTTCTTT
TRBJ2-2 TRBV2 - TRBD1 CASSVLGQGYTGELFF TGTGCCAGCAGTGTGTTGGGACAGGGTTACACCGGGGAGCTGTTTTTT
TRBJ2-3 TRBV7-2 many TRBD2 CASSSLPRTRNPDTQYF TGTGCCAGCAGCTCCCTCCCCCGGACTAGGAATCCAGATACGCAGTATTTT
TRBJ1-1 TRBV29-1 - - CSVAGTPNTEAFF TGCAGCGTTGCCGGGACACCGAACACTGAAGCTTTCTTT
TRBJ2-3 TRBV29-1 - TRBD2 CSVGGPSAGRAQYF TGCAGCGTTGGTGGGCCCTCGGCGGGGAGGGCGCAGTATTTT
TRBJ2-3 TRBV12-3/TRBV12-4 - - CASSLTPKQSTDTQYF TGTGCCAGCAGTTTAACCCCTAAACAATCCACAGATACGCAGTATTTT
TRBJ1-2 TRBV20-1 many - CSVNVGGASYGYTF TGCAGTGTCAATGTGGGGGGCGCGAGCTATGGCTACACCTTC
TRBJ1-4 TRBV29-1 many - CSVVGLEEKLFF TGCAGCGTTGTAGGGTTGGAGGAAAAACTGTTTTTT
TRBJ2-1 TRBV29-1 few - CSVALGVSRNEQFF TGCAGCGTGGCGCTGGGGGTCTCAAGGAATGAGCAGTTCTTC
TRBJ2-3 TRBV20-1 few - CSAGSPGHRTDTQYF TGCAGTGCTGGAAGTCCGGGACACCGCACAGATACGCAGTATTTT
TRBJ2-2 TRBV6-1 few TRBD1 CACKGATNTGELFF TGTGCCTGCAAGGGGGCGACGAACACCGGGGAGCTGTTTTTT
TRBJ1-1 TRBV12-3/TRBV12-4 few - CASSKQSLNTEAFF TGTGCCAGCAGCAAACAATCCTTGAACACTGAAGCTTTCTTT
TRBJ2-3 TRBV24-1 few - CATRKGGTDTQYF TGTGCCACCCGGAAGGGCGGCACAGATACGCAGTATTTT
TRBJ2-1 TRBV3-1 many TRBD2 CASSLSGVGNEQFF TGTGCCAGCAGCCTCAGCGGGGTAGGGAATGAGCAGTTCTTC
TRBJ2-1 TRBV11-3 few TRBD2 CASSPGTSGRGMDEQFF TGTGCCAGCAGCCCGGGGACTAGCGGGAGGGGAATGGATGAGCAGTTCTTC
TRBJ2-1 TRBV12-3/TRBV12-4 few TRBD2 CASSPRGTSFYNEQFF TGTGCCAGCAGTCCTAGGGGGACTAGTTTTTACAATGAGCAGTTCTTC
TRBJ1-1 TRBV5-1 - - CASRTTMNTEAFF TGCGCCAGCAGGACAACAATGAACACTGAAGCTTTCTTT
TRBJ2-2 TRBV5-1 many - CASRIGTEYTGELFF TGCGCCAGCAGGATTGGGACCGAGTACACCGGGGAGCTGTTTTTT
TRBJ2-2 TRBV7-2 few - CASSFDANTGELFF TGTGCCAGCAGCTTCGACGCGAACACCGGGGAGCTGTTTTTT
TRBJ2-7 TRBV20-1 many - CSARGWDIRSEQYF TGCAGTGCTAGGGGGTGGGACATTAGGAGCGAGCAGTACTTC
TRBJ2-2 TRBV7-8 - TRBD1 CASSLGQGSTGELFF TGTGCCAGCAGCTTAGGACAGGGGAGCACCGGGGAGCTGTTTTTT
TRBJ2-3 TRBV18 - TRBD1 CASSHDRASDTQYF TGTGCCAGCTCACACGACAGGGCGTCCGATACGCAGTATTTT
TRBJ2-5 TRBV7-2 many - CASRLYREEETQYF TGTGCCAGCAGACTATACAGGGAGGAAGAGACCCAGTACTTC
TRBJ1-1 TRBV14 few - CASSQVGGLNTEAFF TGTGCCAGCAGCCAAGTAGGAGGGTTGAACACTGAAGCTTTCTTT
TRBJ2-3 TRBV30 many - CAWKAADTQYF TGTGCCTGGAAAGCGGCAGATACGCAGTATTTT